This TCR beta chain is drawn from a study of cytomegalovirus exposure and HLA in healthy donors. Trimming cost V 6 bases and J 4 bases; bases outside gene matches: 8. CDR3 length: 15 amino acids. Germline values: CDR1 MDHEN, CDR2 SYDVKM. Primers: 60 Vbeta forward and 13 Jbeta reverse. Profiled with immunoSEQ multiplex PCR; TCRdb holds only in-frame clones, not every one. The sample consists of under 150,000 clones, more than 80% of them appearing once. The sequence came from a woman in her thirties or forties in good health and CMV-seropositive. The chain has TRBV28 and TRBJ2-3, with TRBD1 matching 9 bases. The sample comprised PBMCs. The CDR3 loop reads CASRATGGVADTQYF. CDR3 coding DNA: TGTGCCAGCAGGGCAACAGGGGGCGTCGCAGATACGCAGTATTTT. Variable domain in full (rest from reference TRBV28 and TRBJ2-3): DVKVTQSSRYLVKRTGEKVFLECVQDMDHENMFWYRQDPGLGLRLIYFSYDVKMKEKGDIPEGYSVSREKKERFSLILESASTNQTSMYLCASRATGGVADTQYFGPGTRLTVL.